Below are 5 T cell receptor beta chains sequenced from a single sample in a study of somatic mutations in cytotoxic T cells in rheumatoid arthritis. The protocol was immunoSEQ multiplex PCR, while the TCRdb copy is restricted to in-frame clones and leaves out a portion. The sample has around 9,000 clones, 70% to 80% seen once. Material for sequencing was CD8+ T cells sorted from blood. These receptors originate from an adult with rheumatoid arthritis.

The gene calls are TRBV10-2 and TRBJ2-1, with D perhaps matching TRBD1 or TRBD2 (8 bases each). Germline CDR1 is WSHSY and CDR2 is SAAADI. Trimming shortened V by 8 bases and J by 4 bases, and 18 bases separated the two germline ends. This CDR3 comprises 15 residues. The CDR3 coding sequence is TGCGCCAGCTCCCAGGGGGCGGGGGGTTACAATGAGCAGTTCTTC. It codes for CASSQGAGGYNEQFF.

The rearrangement links TRBV4-2 to TRBJ2-7; TRBD2 aligns across 11 bases. The germline gives CDR1 LGHNA, CDR2 YNFKEQ. Trimming at V came to 0 bases and at J to 4 bases, leaving 2 bases not matched to a gene. The CDR3 covers 15 residues. The CDR3 loop reads CASSQELAGGYEQYF. CDR3 sequence (DNA): TGTGCCAGCAGCCAAGAGCTAGCGGGGGGTTACGAGCAGTACTTC.

The chain employs TRBV15 and TRBJ2-5, with TRBD2 matching over 13 bases. Germline lookup yields CDR1 LNHNV and CDR2 YYDKDF (reference sequence). The CDR3 is 16 residues long. Trimming took 0 bases from V and 3 from J; bases not matched to a gene: 1. Written as DNA, the CDR3 is TGTGCCACCAGCAGAGAAGGACTAGCGGGAGAAGAGACCCAGTACTTC. This codes for CATSREGLAGEETQYF.

The genes are TRBV28 and TRBJ2-4; no firm D call. V was trimmed by 1 base and J by 4 bases, leaving 8 bases between them. The germline V gene encodes CDR1 MDHEN and CDR2 SYDVKM. This CDR3 has 14 residues. CDR3 sequence: CASSLLVGKNIQYF. DNA of the CDR3: TGTGCCAGCAGTTTATTGGTTGGGAAAAACATTCAGTACTTC. The whole variable domain, filled in from reference TRBV28 and TRBJ2-4, reads DVKVTQSSRYLVKRTGEKVFLECVQDMDHENMFWYRQDPGLGLRLIYFSYDVKMKEKGDIPEGYSVSREKKERFSLILESASTNQTSMYLCASSLLVGKNIQYFGAGTRLSVL.

The V gene is TRBV7-8, the J gene TRBJ2-1, with D unclear. The CDR3 extends over 12 amino acids. V was pared by 3 bases and J by 9 bases, with 9 bases between. Germline loops: CDR1 SGHVS, CDR2 FQNEAQ. CDR3: CASSFKTPEQFF. The CDR3, as DNA: TGTGCCAGCAGCTTTAAAACGCCTGAGCAGTTCTTC.